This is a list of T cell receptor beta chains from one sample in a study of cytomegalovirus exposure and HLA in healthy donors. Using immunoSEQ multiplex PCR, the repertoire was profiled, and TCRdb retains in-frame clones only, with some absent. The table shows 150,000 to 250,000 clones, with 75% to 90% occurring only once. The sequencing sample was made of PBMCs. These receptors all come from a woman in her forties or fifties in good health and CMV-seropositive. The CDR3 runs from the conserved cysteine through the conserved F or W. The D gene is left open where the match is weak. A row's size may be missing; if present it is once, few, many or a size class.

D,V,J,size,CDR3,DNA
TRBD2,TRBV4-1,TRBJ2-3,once,CASSQVGGGRKDTQYF,TGCGCCAGCAGCCAAGTGGGGGGAGGGCGGAAAGATACGCAGTATTTT
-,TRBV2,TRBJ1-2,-,CASSGYLATDYTF,TGTGCCAGCAGTGGTTACCTGGCGACTGACTACACCTTC
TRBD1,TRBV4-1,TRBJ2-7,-,CASSQYDRGGEQYF,TGCGCCAGCAGCCAATACGACAGGGGGGGCGAGCAGTACTTC
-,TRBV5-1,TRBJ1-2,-,CASSLVQDYGYTF,TGCGCCAGCAGCTTGGTACAAGACTATGGCTACACCTTC
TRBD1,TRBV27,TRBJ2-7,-,CASSSRTGSYEQYF,TGTGCCAGCAGTTCCCGGACAGGCTCCTACGAGCAGTACTTC
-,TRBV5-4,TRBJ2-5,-,CASSLSNSQETQYF,TGTGCCAGCAGCTTGTCTAACAGCCAAGAGACCCAGTACTTC
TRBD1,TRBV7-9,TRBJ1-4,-,CASSLAGTGGIGEKLFF,TGTGCCAGCAGCTTGGCGGGGACAGGGGGCATAGGTGAAAAACTGTTTTTT
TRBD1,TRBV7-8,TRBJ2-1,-,CASSPTGGPLYNEQFF,TGTGCCAGCAGCCCTACAGGGGGCCCCCTCTACAATGAGCAGTTCTTC
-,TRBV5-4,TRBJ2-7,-,CASSLGGWRGGYEQYF,TGTGCCAGCAGCTTGGGGGGGTGGCGGGGAGGCTACGAGCAGTACTTC
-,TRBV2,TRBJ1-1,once,CASSEREGRTEAFF,TGTGCCAGCAGTGAAAGGGAGGGTAGGACTGAAGCTTTCTTT
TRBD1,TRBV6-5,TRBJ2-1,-,CASSRTGDEQFF,TGTGCCAGCTCCAGGACAGGGGATGAGCAGTTCTTC
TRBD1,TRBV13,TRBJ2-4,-,CASSGGQGLKNIQYF,TGTGCCAGCAGCGGGGGACAGGGACTAAAAAACATTCAGTACTTC
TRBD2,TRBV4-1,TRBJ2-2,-,CASSPPRGAGTGELFF,TGCGCCAGCAGCCCGCCGCGGGGGGCGGGCACCGGGGAGCTGTTTTTT
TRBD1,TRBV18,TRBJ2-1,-,CASSPGTGYNEQFF,TGTGCCAGCTCACCCGGGACAGGGTACAATGAGCAGTTCTTC
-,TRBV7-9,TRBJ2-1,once,CASTRYGNEQFF,TGTGCCAGCACCCGATACGGGAATGAGCAGTTCTTC
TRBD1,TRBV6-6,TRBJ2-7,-,CASRDYDRGVGQYF,TGTGCCAGCAGGGACTACGACAGGGGAGTAGGGCAGTACTTC
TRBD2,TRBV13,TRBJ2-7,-,CASSLSKRGGSHEQYF,TGTGCCAGCAGCTTATCAAAGCGGGGCGGTTCTCACGAGCAGTACTTC